This T cell receptor beta chain appears in the sequencing data of a study of shared T cell receptors in the human thymus. Germline assignment: CDR1 MDHEN and CDR2 SYDVKM. The CDR3 totals 20 residues. Germline trimming cut 1 base from V and 0 bases from J; bases unmatched to any gene: 13. TCRdb's copy holds only in-frame clones and misses some; the assay was immunoSEQ multiplex PCR. The sample lists some 700,000 clones, around 85% seen once, with about 0.0098% in the top ten. These data were likewise used in another study, on human thymus T cells. In that study: Thymus specimens were resections from corrective heart surgery.

This TCR was recovered from a girl under two years old with a congenital heart defect. Sample: thymocytes. This chain joins TRBV28 and TRBJ1-5, with 9 bases fitting TRBD1. CDR3 in amino acids: CASSLFSGTGKPFSNQPQHF. The DNA for the CDR3 is TGTGCCAGCAGTTTATTTTCCGGGACAGGGAAACCTTTTAGCAATCAGCCCCAGCATTTT.